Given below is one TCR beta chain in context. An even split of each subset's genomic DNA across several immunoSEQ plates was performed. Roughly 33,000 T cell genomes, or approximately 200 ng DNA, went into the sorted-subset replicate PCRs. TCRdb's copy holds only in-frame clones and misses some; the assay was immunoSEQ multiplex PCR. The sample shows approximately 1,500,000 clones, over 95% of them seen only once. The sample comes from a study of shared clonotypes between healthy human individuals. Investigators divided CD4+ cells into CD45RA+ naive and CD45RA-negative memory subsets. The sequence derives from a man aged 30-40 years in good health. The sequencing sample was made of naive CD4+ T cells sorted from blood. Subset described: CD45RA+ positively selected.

CDR3 nucleotide sequence: TGTGCCAGTACCTCCCAGAACTACGAGCAGTACTTC. Translation: CASTSQNYEQYF. This chain connects TRBV19 to TRBJ2-7; unclear D gene. The CDR3 runs 12 residues. Germline CDR1 and CDR2: LNHDA and SQIVND (reference sequence). Deletions cut 7 bases from V and 3 bases from J, with 10 bases between.